The 16 T cell receptor beta chains in this list originate from one sample, sequenced in a study of T cell responses to AZD1222 COVID-19 vaccine. TCRdb's copy holds only in-frame clones and misses some; the assay was immunoSEQ multiplex PCR. The data hold 130,000 to 150,000 clones, with more than 85% observed a single time. This specimen was peripheral blood, taken on day 0 of AZD1222 vaccination. The receptors were gathered from an adult in good health.

The rearrangement joins TRBV4-1 to TRBJ1-5; TRBD1 is a possible D gene (6 bases). CDR1 MGHRA and CDR2 YSYEKL come from the germline V gene. The CDR3 covers 16 residues. Trimming cost V 4 bases and J 1 base, with 14 bases left between them. CDR3 sequence: CASSPRPGQSNQPQHF. The CDR3 DNA reads TGCGCCAGCAGCCCTAGACCAGGACAGAGCAATCAGCCCCAGCATTTT.

This chain links TRBV27 with TRBJ1-3; 7 bases match TRBD1. The J segment lost 3 bases and the V segment lost 5 bases, leaving 7 bases of the junction unmatched. Germline values: CDR1 MNHEY, CDR2 SMNVEV (reference sequence). The CDR3 totals 15 residues. The CDR3 DNA is TGTGCCAGCAGTCCCAGGGGGGCCCTTGGAAACACCATATATTTT. Translation: CASSPRGALGNTIYF.

This clone has more than one count but fewer than ten. V is TRBV14 and J is TRBJ1-2, with a weak D call TRBD1 (5 bases). V lost 11 bases and J lost 8, with 21 bases in between. The V gene's germline CDR1 is SGHDN and CDR2 FVKESK. This CDR3 is 13 amino acids long. The CDR3 loop is CARRQTTSGGYTF. In DNA form, the CDR3 reads TGTGCCCGACGACAGACCACCTCGGGAGGCTACACCTTC.

The V and J genes are TRBV6-5 and TRBJ1-3; D gene ambiguous. The V end lost 6 bases, the J end lost 0 bases, and 9 bases lay between the germline ends. The length of the CDR3 is 14 residues. Germline CDR1 is MNHEY and CDR2 is SVGAGI. The CDR3 is CASSPPGSGNTIYF. Written as DNA, the CDR3 is TGTGCCAGCAGCCCACCAGGCTCTGGAAACACCATATATTTT.

This rearrangement joins TRBV18 to TRBJ1-3; D is perhaps TRBD1 (5 bases). The CDR3 has 14 residues. Germline CDR1 reads KGHSH; CDR2 reads LQKENI. V was clipped by 6 bases and J by 2 bases, with 11 bases between them. The CDR3 DNA sequence: TGTGCCAGCTCTACGACAGACGCTGGAAACACCATATATTTT. Residues: CASSTTDAGNTIYF.

This clone was counted a single time. The chain carries TRBV20-1 and TRBJ2-7; the D call may be TRBD1 or TRBD2 (5 bases each). Germline CDR1 reads DFQATT; CDR2 reads SNEGSKA (reference sequence). V lost 3 bases, J lost 7 bases, and 10 bases lay in between. This CDR3 is built from 11 residues. CDR3 sequence reads: CSARTAAEQYF. The CDR3 DNA reads as TGCAGTGCTAGGACAGCGGCGGAGCAGTACTTC.

The V gene is TRBV5-6, the J gene TRBJ2-2; D gene uncertain. The CDR3 is 12 amino acids. Germline CDR1 is SGHDT and CDR2 is YYEEEE. The V and J ends lost 2 bases and 8 bases respectively, with 7 bases between them. The CDR3 DNA follows: TGTGCCAGCAGCTTAATATCTGGGGAGCTGTTTTTT. It is translated as CASSLISGELFF.

The V and J genes are TRBV6-1 and TRBJ2-1, with TRBD1 as a possible D gene (6 bases). V dropped 0 bases and J dropped 2 bases, with 8 bases sitting between them. CDR1 is MNHNS, CDR2 SASEGT, per germline. The CDR3 extends over 15 amino acids. The CDR3 here is CASSEAQGTYNEQFF. CDR3 DNA sequence: TGTGCCAGCAGTGAAGCACAGGGCACCTACAATGAGCAGTTCTTC.

The chain joins TRBV29-1 to TRBJ1-2; weak D call: TRBD1 (5 bases). The germline gives CDR1 SQVTM, CDR2 ANQGSEA. Trimming stripped 3 bases from V and 7 bases from J, with 12 bases between. This CDR3 has 12 amino acids. For the CDR3, the DNA is TGCAGCGTTGAGACGGCTGGGGGTGGCTACACCTTC. Its protein product is CSVETAGGGYTF. Complete variable domain (other parts from reference TRBV29-1 and TRBJ1-2): SAVISQKPSRDICQRGTSLTIQCQVDSQVTMMFWYRQQPGQSLTLIATANQGSEATYESGFVIDKFPISRPNLTFSTLTVSNMSPEDSSIYLCSVETAGGGYTFGSGTRLTVV.

V usage is TRBV5-4 and J usage is TRBJ2-5, with 7 bases identical to TRBD2. The CDR3 spans 16 residues. Germline V gene data show CDR1 as SGHNT and CDR2 as YYREEE (reference sequence). Trimming took 6 bases from V and 6 from J; bases not matched to a gene: 17. DNA of the CDR3: TGTGCCAGCACCACTACTAGCGATTCACTTCGGAAGACCCAGTACTTC. Translating gives CASTTTSDSLRKTQYF.

The chain couples TRBV20-1 to TRBJ2-7, with TRBD1 identical over 8 bases. This CDR3 is 14 amino acids long. V shed 3 bases and J 2 bases; nucleotides not matched to a gene: 6. From germline, CDR1 is DFQATT and CDR2 SNEGSKA (reference sequence). CDR3 region: CSASEHRGTYEQYF. CDR3 nucleotide sequence: TGCAGTGCTAGTGAGCACAGGGGGACCTACGAGCAGTACTTC.

V gene TRBV4-1 combines with J gene TRBJ1-1; a possible D gene is TRBD1 (5 bases). Per the germline V gene, CDR1 is MGHRA and CDR2 is YSYEKL. This CDR3 has 14 residues. The V end was cut by 5 bases, the J end by 4 bases, with 14 bases between. The CDR3 spells CASSGPLRGTEAFF. CDR3 in DNA: TGCGCCAGCAGCGGTCCGCTGAGGGGCACTGAAGCTTTCTTT.

The V call is TRBV7-8, the J call TRBJ2-5; D gene unclear. CDR1 and CDR2 (germline): SGHVS, FQNEAQ. This CDR3 comprises 14 residues. Trimming removed 5 bases from V and 5 bases from J, with 15 bases in between. CDR3 in amino acids: CASSIDSHGETQYF. In DNA form, the CDR3 reads TGTGCCAGCAGCATCGACTCCCACGGGGAGACCCAGTACTTC.

V gene TRBV6-5 combines with J gene TRBJ1-2, with D perhaps TRBD1 (5 bases). The ends were cut back, 0 bases at V and 5 bases at J, with 10 bases in the middle. Germline CDR1 is MNHEY and CDR2 is SVGAGI. The CDR3 has 14 residues. This CDR3 is CASSYSGHMYGYTF. The CDR3 DNA sequence: TGTGCCAGCAGTTACTCAGGACACATGTATGGCTACACCTTC.

The gene calls are TRBV2 and TRBJ2-7; D unclear. Germline V gives CDR1 SNHLY, CDR2 FYNNEI. The V end lost 6 bases, the J end lost 3 bases, and 9 bases lay between the germline ends. The CDR3 covers 12 residues. The CDR3 bases are TGTGCCAGCAGGCAGACGTACTACGAGCAGTACTTC. Its translation is CASRQTYYEQYF.

The chain links TRBV7-2 to TRBJ2-5, with 9 nucleotides matching TRBD2. Germline CDR1 and CDR2: SGHTA and FQGNSA. The CDR3 is 16 residues long. V was pared by 0 bases and J by 4 bases, with 6 bases of the junction left unmatched. CDR3 DNA: TGTGCCAGCAGCTTAGCCCCCGGGACTAGCACAGAGACCCAGTACTTC. Amino acids: CASSLAPGTSTETQYF. Drawing the rest from reference TRBV7-2 and TRBJ2-5, the complete variable domain is GAGVSQSPSNKVTEKGKDVELRCDPISGHTALYWYRQSLGQGLEFLIYFQGNSAPDKSGLPSDRFSAERTGGSVSTLTIQRTQQEDSAVYLCASSLAPGTSTETQYFGPGTRLLVL.